Listed below are T cell receptor beta chains from one sample, sequenced in a study of T cell changes during pregnancy in multiple sclerosis. Sequenced by immunoSEQ multiplex PCR; TCRdb stores in-frame clones only, minus some. The sample carries 90,000 to 100,000 clones, 94% recorded once. This sample comprised peripheral blood, obtained in the third trimester of pregnancy. These receptors were collected from a female donor with multiple sclerosis, enrolled in a pregnancy study. CDR3s include the opening cysteine and the closing phenylalanine or tryptophan. A D gene is named only where the DNA matches it firmly.

-	TRBJ2-5	TRBV5-1	TGCGCCAGCAGCCCGGGGGAGACCCAGTACTTC	CASSPGETQYF
-	TRBJ1-3	TRBV28	TGTGCCAGCACTTGGGGGACTGTTCAGAACACCATATATTTT	CASTWGTVQNTIYF
TRBD2	TRBJ2-1	TRBV11-1	TGTGCCAGCAGCGGGACTAGCGGTTCCTACAATGAGCAGTTCTTC	CASSGTSGSYNEQFF
-	TRBJ2-6	TRBV30	TGTGCCTGGAGTTACCAGTTCCCTGGGGCCAACGTCCTGACTTTC	CAWSYQFPGANVLTF
-	TRBJ2-3	TRBV29-1	TGCAGCGTTGACCAGGGGACAGATACGCAGTATTTT	CSVDQGTDTQYF
-	TRBJ2-7	TRBV20-1	TGCAGTGCGAGAGGGCAGTACGAGCAGTACTTC	CSARGQYEQYF
-	TRBJ1-4	TRBV7-9	TGTGCCAGCAGTTTGCCCACAGGGTTAACTAATGAAAAACTGTTTTTT	CASSLPTGLTNEKLFF
TRBD1	TRBJ1-2	TRBV30	TGTGCCTGGAGTCTGGCAGGGGGAAGTGGCTACACCTTC	CAWSLAGGSGYTF
TRBD1	TRBJ1-1	TRBV4-1	TGCGCCAGCAGCCGACAGGGCCCTTTCACTGAAGCTTTCTTT	CASSRQGPFTEAFF
TRBD1	TRBJ2-1	TRBV30	TGTGCCTGGAGTATTTGGACAGGAATCAATGAGCAGTTCTTC	CAWSIWTGINEQFF
TRBD1	TRBJ2-7	TRBV7-3	TGTGCCAGCAGCCTGGACAGGGGGCTCTCCTACGAGCAGTACTTC	CASSLDRGLSYEQYF
-	TRBJ2-2	TRBV7-9	TGTGCCAGCAGCCCAGGGACAATACCGAACACCGGGGAGCTGTTTTTT	CASSPGTIPNTGELFF
-	TRBJ2-7	TRBV7-9	TGTGCCAGCACTATTAGCAGCGAGCAGTACTTC	CASTISSEQYF
TRBD1	TRBJ2-7	TRBV4-1	TGCGCCAGCAGCATGCCGGGACAGGGCTACGAGCAGTACTTC	CASSMPGQGYEQYF
-	TRBJ2-1	TRBV4-1	TGCGCCAGCAGCCAAGCGCGACTTGACTACAATGAGCAGTTCTTC	CASSQARLDYNEQFF
TRBD2	TRBJ2-1	TRBV6-5	TGTGCCAGCAGCGACGGGGCGGGAGCCCACAATGAGCAGTTCTTC	CASSDGAGAHNEQFF
-	TRBJ2-3	TRBV4-1	TGCGCCAGCAGCCAATCAGCGCTTACGCAGTATTTT	CASSQSALTQYF
TRBD1	TRBJ2-7	TRBV28	TGTGCCAGCAGTTTATCACAGGGGGCGTACGAGCAGTACTTC	CASSLSQGAYEQYF
TRBD1	TRBJ2-2	TRBV29-1	TGCAGCGTTCCGGGACAGGATGGAACCGGGGAGCTGTTTTTT	CSVPGQDGTGELFF
-	TRBJ1-2	TRBV25-1	TGTGCCAGCAGTCAAGGGGGGGTCTATGGCTACACCTTC	CASSQGGVYGYTF
-	TRBJ1-5	TRBV27	TGTGCCAGCAGTTTCGGGGGTACCGAACAGCCCCAGCATTTT	CASSFGGTEQPQHF
TRBD1	TRBJ1-5	TRBV28	TGTGCCAGCAGAGGACAGGGAAGCAATCAGCCCCAGCATTTT	CASRGQGSNQPQHF
TRBD2	TRBJ2-7	TRBV27	TGTGCCAGCAGTTTTTTTAGCGGGGGTGGCGAGCAGTACTTC	CASSFFSGGGEQYF